This TCR beta chain was sequenced in a study of long-term antiretroviral therapy in people with HIV. The authors ran the immunoSEQ assay, v3.0, at survey level. The protocol was immunoSEQ multiplex PCR, while the TCRdb copy is restricted to in-frame clones and leaves out a portion. The sample consists of over 25,000 clones, around 79% of them appearing once. CDR3 length equals 17 residues. Germline CDR1 reads SEHNR; CDR2 reads FQNEAQ (reference sequence). Trimming took off 6 bases at V and 1 base at J, with 19 bases between the two ends. This clonotype originated in a woman in her twenties or thirties with HIV. The chain links TRBV7-9 to TRBJ2-1, with TRBD2 as a possible D gene (5 bases). The sequencing used unsorted PBMCs, collected 1.1 years before starting antiretroviral therapy. This chain's CDR3 is CASRSSDSSVSYNEQFF. Here the CDR3 DNA reads TGTGCCAGCAGGTCCTCGGACTCGTCAGTGTCCTACAATGAGCAGTTCTTC.